What follows are 24 T cell receptor beta chains derived from one specimen sequenced in a study of T cells in Graves' hyperthyroidism and ophthalmopathy. The investigators amplified TCR beta CDR3 regions from RNA transcripts. The HTBI primer set drove a first-round RT-PCR of the TCR CDR3. TCRdb called the multiplex PCR reads again in MiXCR, with one record for every CDR3 protein. Counted here are about 250,000 distinct CDR3 sequences, about 25% occurring once; the ten biggest clones make up roughly 32%. Input material: blood. The source is a woman between 35 and 50 years old with Graves' ophthalmopathy.

The chain has TRBV24-1 and TRBJ2-3; TRBD2 is a possible D gene (5 bases). The CDR3 totals 15 residues. Between the trimmed V and J ends, which lost 5 bases and 0 bases, there was a span of 11 bases. CDR1 and CDR2 from the germline V gene are KGHDR and SFDVKD. The CDR3 protein is CATSGGGASTDTQYF. CDR3 DNA: TGTGCCACCAGTGGAGGAGGAGCTAGCACAGATACGCAGTATTTT.

The chain couples TRBV6-1 to TRBJ1-1; 9 bases match TRBD1. The CDR3 is made up of 13 amino acids. Germline V CDR1 and CDR2: MNHNS, SASEGT. Unmatched junction bases numbered 3, after V lost 6 bases and J lost 4 bases. Here the CDR3 reads CASRDRGFTEAFF. In nucleotides, the CDR3 is TGTGCCAGCAGGGACAGGGGTTTCACTGAAGCTTTCTTT.

In this sample, this clonotype turned up many times. One end of the junction is discordant with germline, which a read error may explain. This sequence joins TRBV6-5 and TRBJ2-5; the match to TRBD2 covers 11 bases. CDR3 length equals 15 residues. Germline loops: CDR1 MNHEY, CDR2 SVGAGI. Here the CDR3 reads CASRQTSGMQEIQYF. In DNA form, the CDR3 reads TGTGCCAGCAGGCAGACTAGCGGGATGCAAGAGATCCAGTACTTC.

The table lists this clonotype with many counts. The V gene is TRBV2, the J gene TRBJ2-2; no firm D call. From germline, CDR1 is SNHLY and CDR2 FYNNEI. V was pared by 4 bases and J by 2 bases, with 8 bases between. The CDR3 totals 14 residues. The CDR3 bases are TGTGCCAGCAGTGTAGCCCTTAACACCGGGGAGCTGTTTTTT. Its protein product is CASSVALNTGELFF.

The chain combines TRBV19 with TRBJ1-2; D is undetermined. Germline V gene lookup returns CDR1 LNHDA and CDR2 SQIVND (reference sequence). CDR3 length equals 10 residues. The V and J ends lost 6 bases and 8 bases respectively, with 7 bases between them. The chain's CDR3 is CASRPKGYTF. In DNA, the CDR3 is TGTGCCAGTAGGCCGAAGGGCTACACCTTC.

The table lists this clonotype with a few counts. This chain uses TRBV2 with TRBJ1-1; a weak D match, TRBD1 (5 bases). The germline V gene encodes CDR1 SNHLY and CDR2 FYNNEI. The V end lost 3 bases, the J end lost 6 bases, and 11 bases lay between the germline ends. The CDR3 has 13 residues. CDR3 amino acids: CASSDREIAEAFF. The CDR3 DNA reads TGTGCCAGCAGTGACAGGGAGATCGCTGAAGCTTTCTTT.

The genes are TRBV28 and TRBJ2-5, with TRBD2 matching 8 bases. The CDR3 runs to 15 residues. The junction had 8 bases not matched to a gene; V was cut back by 3 bases and J by 5 bases. Germline CDR1 MDHEN, CDR2 SYDVKM. In DNA, the CDR3 is TGTGCCAGCAGTTTTATACGGGGGGGCCATGAGACCCAGTACTTC. Residues: CASSFIRGGHETQYF. Combining the CDR3 with reference TRBV28 and TRBJ2-5 gives the whole variable domain DVKVTQSSRYLVKRTGEKVFLECVQDMDHENMFWYRQDPGLGLRLIYFSYDVKMKEKGDIPEGYSVSREKKERFSLILESASTNQTSMYLCASSFIRGGHETQYFGPGTRLLVL.

The sample holds one count of this clonotype. The CDR3 DNA follows: TGTGCCAGCAGTGACTACCGGGACAGGGGTGAGGTGAACATTCAGTACTTC. This translates into CASSDYRDRGEVNIQYF. This chain connects TRBV6-1 to TRBJ2-4; TRBD1 agrees at 10 bases. The germline V gene encodes CDR1 MNHNS and CDR2 SASEGT. This CDR3 has 17 residues. V lost 3 bases to trimming and J lost 7 bases; unmatched junction nucleotides: 12.

Many counts were recorded for this clonotype. This chain joins TRBV4-2 and TRBJ2-2, with 9 bases lining up with TRBD2. Germline V gene data show CDR1 as LGHNA and CDR2 as YNFKEQ. V dropped 1 base and J dropped 7; count of bases not matched to a gene: 7. The CDR3 has 16 amino acids. CDR3 sequence: CASSQVAGEMGGELFF. The CDR3 DNA reads TGTGCCAGCAGCCAAGTAGCGGGAGAGATGGGCGGGGAGCTGTTTTTT.

This clonotype was detected many times. This chain joins TRBV19 and TRBJ1-2, with D hard to call. The CDR3 has 15 residues. Trimming took off 6 bases at V and 2 bases at J, with 16 bases between the two ends. From germline, CDR1 is LNHDA and CDR2 SQIVND (reference sequence). The CDR3 DNA follows: TGTGCCAGTAGGACGATGATGGCCAGCAACTATGGCTACACCTTC. Protein product: CASRTMMASNYGYTF.

V is TRBV29-1 and J is TRBJ1-3; no firm D call. The CDR3 covers 14 residues. Germline V gene lookup returns CDR1 SQVTM and CDR2 ANQGSEA. V shed 1 base and J shed 3 bases, with 10 bases lying between them. The CDR3 sequence: CSVEAKPVGNTIYF. The CDR3 DNA reads as TGCAGCGTTGAAGCAAAGCCGGTTGGAAACACCATATATTTT.

This clonotype was seen many times. The rearrangement links TRBV19 to TRBJ1-5; 7 bases are shared with TRBD1. Looked up from germline, CDR1 is LNHDA and CDR2 is SQIVND (reference sequence). The V and J ends lost 10 bases and 2 bases, in that order; junction bases with no gene match: 5. The CDR3 has 13 residues. CDR3 sequence reads: CATTGLRNQPQHF. The CDR3 coding sequence is TGTGCCACGACAGGGTTACGCAATCAGCCCCAGCATTTT.

This clonotype was seen at least ten times. The chain joins TRBV7-2 to TRBJ2-7, with D unclear. The CDR3 consists of 13 residues. Trimming took off 2 bases at V and 7 bases at J, with 12 bases between the two ends. Per germline, CDR1 SGHTA and CDR2 FQGNSA. The CDR3 is CASSLPWTREQYF. As DNA, the CDR3 is TGTGCCAGCAGCTTACCGTGGACGCGGGAGCAGTACTTC.

This chain uses TRBV7-2 with TRBJ2-7; D gene ambiguous. V was cut by 2 bases and J by 6 bases, with 14 bases left in between. This CDR3 contains 14 residues. Germline V CDR1 and CDR2: SGHTA, FQGNSA. The CDR3 spells CASSLQSQLGEQYF. Written as DNA, the CDR3 is TGTGCCAGCAGCTTACAGTCCCAGCTGGGCGAGCAGTACTTC.

This sequence joins TRBV6-1 and TRBJ1-2, with D perhaps matching TRBD1 (5 bases). This CDR3 region has 14 residues. V lost 7 bases, J lost 7 bases, and 19 bases lay in between. Germline V lookup: CDR1 MNHNS, CDR2 SASEGT. DNA of the CDR3: TGTGCCAGCAATGGTAGGGGCTCTGGGCGTGGCTACACCTTC. Amino acid sequence: CASNGRGSGRGYTF.

This clonotype was seen at least ten times. The genes are TRBV13 and TRBJ2-7; the D gene is possibly TRBD1 (5 bases). The CDR3 contains 13 residues. Trimming took 10 bases from V and 2 from J, leaving 15 bases between them. The germline CDR1 and CDR2 sequences are PRHDT and FYEKMQ (reference sequence). This CDR3 reads CANLGQGPYEQYF. Written as DNA, the CDR3 is TGTGCCAACTTGGGGCAGGGCCCCTACGAGCAGTACTTC.

With regard to this clonotype: One end of the junction varies from germline; a read error may be responsible. The V call is TRBV28, the J call TRBJ1-2; D unresolved. This CDR3 is 18 amino acids long. Looked up from germline, CDR1 is MDHEN and CDR2 is SYDVKM. The CDR3 region is CATTGDETTTGHNYGYNF. The CDR3, as DNA: TGTGCCACCACCGGAGACGAAACGACCACGGGCCATAACTATGGCTACAACTTC.

This clonotype was observed at least ten times. This rearrangement joins TRBV6-1 to TRBJ2-5, with 8 bases identical to TRBD1. The CDR3 totals 15 residues. V was clipped by 1 base and J by 4 bases; unmatched bases: 5. Germline V gene sequence: CDR1 MNHNS, CDR2 SASEGT. This chain's CDR3 is CASSEEDRVGETQYF. The CDR3 DNA follows: TGTGCCAGCAGTGAAGAGGACAGGGTCGGAGAGACCCAGTACTTC.

The rearrangement uses TRBV9 and TRBJ1-5; weak D call: TRBD1 (6 bases). Trimming took off 3 bases at V and 3 bases at J, with 13 bases between the two ends. CDR1 and CDR2 (germline): SGDLS, YYNGEE. The CDR3 is 15 residues long. CDR3 in amino acids: CASSATGALNQPQHF. CDR3 coding DNA: TGTGCCAGCAGCGCGACAGGAGCCCTCAATCAGCCCCAGCATTTT.

This clonotype came up many times. This chain uses TRBV9 with TRBJ1-2, with 9 positions matching TRBD1. J lost 5 bases, V lost 3 bases, and 8 bases had no gene match. This CDR3 spans 15 amino acids. Germline V lookup: CDR1 SGDLS, CDR2 YYNGEE. The CDR3, as DNA: TGTGCCAGCAGCGCCGCCCGACAGGGGGTTTATGGCTACACCTTC. It yields the protein CASSAARQGVYGYTF.

This clonotype has a count of ten or more. This chain uses TRBV12-3 or TRBV12-4 with TRBJ1-5; maybe TRBD1 (6 bases). The CDR3 contains 16 residues. V was pared by 6 bases and J by 0 bases, with 15 bases between. The CDR3 region has the DNA TGTGCCAGCAGCCGAGACACAGGGTATAGCAATCAGCCCCAGCATTTT. Translated: CASSRDTGYSNQPQHF.

This chain links TRBV19 with TRBJ2-7; D gene ambiguous. The CDR3 sequence is 14 residues long. Germline CDR1 LNHDA, CDR2 SQIVND (reference sequence). Between the trimmed V and J ends, which lost 4 bases and 0 bases, there was a span of 10 bases. This chain's CDR3 is CASSTTLSSYEQYF. The CDR3 DNA follows: TGTGCCAGTAGTACGACACTGAGCTCCTACGAGCAGTACTTC.

CDR3 sequence (DNA): TGTGCCAGCAGTCTGACAGGGGAATGGCAGCCCCAGCATTTT. Amino acid sequence: CASSLTGEWQPQHF. This chain uses TRBV6-1 with TRBJ1-5; 8 bases are a match to TRBD1. Trimming took 5 bases from V and 7 from J; bases not matched to a gene: 7. Looked up from germline, CDR1 is MNHNS and CDR2 is SASEGT. The CDR3 contains 14 residues.

This clonotype was seen many times. V usage is TRBV2 and J usage is TRBJ1-1; D call uncertain. CDR1 is SNHLY and CDR2 is FYNNEI in the germline V gene. The CDR3 is made up of 12 amino acids. With 6 bases removed from V and 4 bases from J, the gap between germline ends came to 9 bases. In DNA, the CDR3 is TGTGCCAGCAGCGTACTTTCCACTGAAGCTTTCTTT. Translated: CASSVLSTEAFF.